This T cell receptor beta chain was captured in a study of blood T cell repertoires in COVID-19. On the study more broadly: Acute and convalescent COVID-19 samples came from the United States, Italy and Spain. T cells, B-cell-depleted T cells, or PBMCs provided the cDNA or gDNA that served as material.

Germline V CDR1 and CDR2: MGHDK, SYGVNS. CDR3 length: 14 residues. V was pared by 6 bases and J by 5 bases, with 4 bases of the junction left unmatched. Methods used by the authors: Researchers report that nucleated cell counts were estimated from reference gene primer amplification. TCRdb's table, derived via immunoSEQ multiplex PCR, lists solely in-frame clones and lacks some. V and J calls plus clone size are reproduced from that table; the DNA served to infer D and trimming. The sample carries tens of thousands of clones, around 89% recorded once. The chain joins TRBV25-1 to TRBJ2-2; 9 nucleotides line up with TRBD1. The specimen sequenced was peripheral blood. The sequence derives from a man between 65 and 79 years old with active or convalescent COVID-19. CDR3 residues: CASRGQGWTGELFF. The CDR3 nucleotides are TGTGCCAGCAGAGGACAGGGGTGGACCGGGGAGCTGTTTTTT.